This TCR beta chain came from a study of shared clonotypes between healthy human individuals. Study-wide points: Memory subsets generally showed smaller estimated richness than naive subsets did. Roughly 5% of naive CD4 clonotypes were common to a few donors. Against clonotypes common to all four donors, non-shared ones had lower generation probabilities.

The V gene's germline CDR1 is SGHNT and CDR2 YYREEE (reference sequence). Trimming cost V 5 bases and J 4 bases; bases outside gene matches: 9. This CDR3 region has 15 residues. A word on this clone: Its antigen is not identified.

This table comes from immunoSEQ multiplex PCR, and its TCRdb copy is limited to in-frame clones, with some not included. Of 1.4 million to 1.5 million clones listed, roughly 96% were seen once; the top ten hold about 1%. The clonotype originates from a man aged 25-45 years in good health. The sample was naive CD4+ T cells sorted from blood. Subset indicated: CD45RA+ positively selected. V and J are TRBV5-4 and TRBJ2-3, with TRBD1 matching over 8 bases. The CDR3 DNA is TGTGCCAGCAGTTTTAACAGGGGGGTGGCAGATACGCAGTATTTT. Amino acid sequence: CASSFNRGVADTQYF.